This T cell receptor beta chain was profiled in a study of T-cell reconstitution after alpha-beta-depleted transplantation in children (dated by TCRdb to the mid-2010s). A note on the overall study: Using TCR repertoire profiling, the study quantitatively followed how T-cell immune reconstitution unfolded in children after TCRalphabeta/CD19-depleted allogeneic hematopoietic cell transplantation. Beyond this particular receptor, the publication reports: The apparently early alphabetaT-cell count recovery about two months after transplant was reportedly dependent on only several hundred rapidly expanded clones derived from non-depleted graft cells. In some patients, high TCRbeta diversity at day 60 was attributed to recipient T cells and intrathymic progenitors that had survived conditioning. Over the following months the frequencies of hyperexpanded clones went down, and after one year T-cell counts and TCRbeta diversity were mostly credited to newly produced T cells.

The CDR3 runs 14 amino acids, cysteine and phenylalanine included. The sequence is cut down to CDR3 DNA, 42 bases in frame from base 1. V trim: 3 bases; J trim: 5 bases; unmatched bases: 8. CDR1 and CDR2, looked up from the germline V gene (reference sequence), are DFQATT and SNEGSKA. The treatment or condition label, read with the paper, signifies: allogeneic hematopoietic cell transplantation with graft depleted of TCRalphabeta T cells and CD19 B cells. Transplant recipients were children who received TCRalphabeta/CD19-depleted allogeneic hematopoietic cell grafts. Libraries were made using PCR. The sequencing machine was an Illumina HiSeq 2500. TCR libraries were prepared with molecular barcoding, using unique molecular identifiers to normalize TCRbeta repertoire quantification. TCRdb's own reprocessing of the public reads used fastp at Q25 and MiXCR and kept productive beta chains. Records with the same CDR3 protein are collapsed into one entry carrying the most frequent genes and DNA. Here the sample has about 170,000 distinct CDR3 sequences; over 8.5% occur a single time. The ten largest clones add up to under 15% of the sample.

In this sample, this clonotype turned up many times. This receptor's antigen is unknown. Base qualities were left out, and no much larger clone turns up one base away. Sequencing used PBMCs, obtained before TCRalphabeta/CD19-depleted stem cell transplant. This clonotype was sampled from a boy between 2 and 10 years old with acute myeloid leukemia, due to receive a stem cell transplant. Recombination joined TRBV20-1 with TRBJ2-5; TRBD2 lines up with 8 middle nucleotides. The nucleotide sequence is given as TGCAGTGCTAGGACGGGGGGGCCGTTCGAGACCCAGTACTTC. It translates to CSARTGGPFETQYF.